The 11 T cell receptor beta chains listed next were all sequenced from one sample in a study of T cell repertoires in cytomegalovirus infection. TCRdb called the reads again in MiXCR, with one record for every CDR3 protein. Of about 900,000 distinct CDR3 sequences in the sample, about 33% were seen once. Antigen specificity for these receptors is unknown. Sequencing used cultured CD8+ T cells from PBMCs, obtained from culture after CMV antigen stimulation. The receptor set was obtained from a human donor in good health (CMV status not recorded). Some clones in this sample may be carry-over from other donors' samples.

The chain links TRBV6-6 to TRBJ1-4; 8 bases line up with TRBD1. The germline gives CDR1 MNHNY, CDR2 SVGAGI (reference sequence). The V and J ends lost 7 bases and 7 bases, in that order; junction bases with no gene match: 8. The CDR3 runs 14 residues. The DNA of the CDR3 is TGTGCCAGCAAACCCGACAGGGGCCCTGAAAAACTGTTTTTT. The encoded protein is CASKPDRGPEKLFF.

This clonotype showed up just a few times. The chain carries TRBV6-5 and TRBJ2-1; TRBD2 matches 9 bases. From germline, CDR1 is MNHEY and CDR2 SVGAGI. The CDR3 runs 17 residues. The J segment lost 5 bases and the V segment lost 0 bases, leaving 8 bases of the junction unmatched. For the CDR3, the DNA is TGTGCCAGCAGTTACTCGAGCGGGGGGCCTCTCAACAATGAGCAGTTCTTC. It translates to CASSYSSGGPLNNEQFF.

Many counts were recorded for this clonotype. The V call is TRBV7-2, the J call TRBJ1-1, with 7 bases identical to TRBD1. V was clipped by 2 bases and J by 1 base; unmatched bases: 7. The CDR3 has 16 amino acids. Germline CDR1 is SGHTA and CDR2 is FQGNSA. CDR3 protein: CASSLYQGQWNTEAFF. In nucleotides, the CDR3 is TGTGCCAGCAGCTTATACCAGGGACAGTGGAACACTGAAGCTTTCTTT.

Regarding this clonotype: This may stem from a read error, because a much larger clone lies one nucleotide away. This rearrangement joins TRBV24-1 to TRBJ2-2; tentatively, D is TRBD1 (6 bases). This CDR3 has 16 residues. Per germline, CDR1 KGHDR and CDR2 SFDVKD. Written as DNA, the CDR3 is TGTGTCACCAGTGATCCACAGGGACGAAACACCGGGGAGCTGTTTTTT. This sequence encodes CVTSDPQGRNTGELFF.

In this sample, this clonotype turned up once. The V gene is TRBV7-6, the J gene TRBJ1-3; D possibly corresponds to TRBD1 (5 bases). Germline V lookup: CDR1 SGHVS, CDR2 FNYEAQ. V dropped 1 base and J dropped 0 bases, with 13 bases sitting between them. CDR3 length equals 17 residues. CDR3 loop: CASSLDNAGHSGNTIYF. As DNA, the CDR3 is TGTGCCAGCAGCTTAGACAACGCAGGGCACTCTGGAAACACCATATATTTT.

V usage is TRBV2 and J usage is TRBJ2-2; D possibly corresponds to TRBD1 (6 bases). This CDR3 has 12 amino acids. V gave up 9 bases and J gave up 2 bases, with 7 bases separating them. CDR1 and CDR2 (germline): SNHLY, FYNNEI. CDR3 region: CARDSNTGELFF. The CDR3 nucleotides read TGTGCCAGGGACAGCAACACCGGGGAGCTGTTTTTT.

This clonotype was counted between two and nine times. The chain links TRBV7-9 to TRBJ2-7, with TRBD2 matching 7 bases. The CDR3 has 15 residues. The germline V gene has CDR1 SEHNR and CDR2 FQNEAQ (reference sequence). V shed 2 bases, J shed 3 bases, and the junction held 7 bases outside the gene matches. Written as DNA, the CDR3 is TGTGCCAGCAGCTTAATGGGGGAGGGCTACTACGAGCAGTACTTC. It encodes CASSLMGEGYYEQYF.

The chain is built from TRBV25-1 and TRBJ2-7; TRBD2 agrees at 11 bases. The CDR3 consists of 13 residues. Germline lookup yields CDR1 MGHDK and CDR2 SYGVNS. Trimming cost V 4 bases and J 7 bases; bases outside gene matches: 3. The CDR3 DNA sequence: TGTGCCAGCAGTGCCACTAGCGGGGGTGAGCAGTACTTC. Its translation: CASSATSGGEQYF.

The gene calls are TRBV11-2 and TRBJ2-7, with D tentatively TRBD1 (6 bases). CDR3 length equals 15 residues. Germline V gene sequence: CDR1 SGHAT, CDR2 FQNNGV. V lost 5 bases to trimming and J lost 1 base, with 15 bases between them. Here the CDR3 reads CASSHHRVKSYEQYF. The CDR3 bases are TGTGCCAGCAGCCACCACAGGGTGAAGTCCTACGAGCAGTACTTC.

This chain's CDR3 is CASSPFYVSGGPTDTQYF. Here the CDR3 DNA reads TGTGCCAGCAGTCCTTTCTACGTTAGCGGGGGCCCCACAGATACGCAGTATTTT. The genes are TRBV6-1 and TRBJ2-3; TRBD2 matches 9 bases. There are 18 residues in the CDR3. Trimming took 5 bases from V and 2 from J; bases not matched to a gene: 14. Germline CDR1 MNHNS, CDR2 SASEGT.

On this clonotype: A much larger clone lies a single base off, so this may be a read error. The chain employs TRBV7-8 and TRBJ2-5; possible D gene TRBD2, 5 bases. This CDR3 spans 14 amino acids. Germline lookup yields CDR1 SGHVS and CDR2 FQNEAQ. CDR3 nucleotides: TGTGCCAGCAGCGTCCAGGAGACTTGGGAGAACCAGTACTTC. Translating gives CASSVQETWENQYF.